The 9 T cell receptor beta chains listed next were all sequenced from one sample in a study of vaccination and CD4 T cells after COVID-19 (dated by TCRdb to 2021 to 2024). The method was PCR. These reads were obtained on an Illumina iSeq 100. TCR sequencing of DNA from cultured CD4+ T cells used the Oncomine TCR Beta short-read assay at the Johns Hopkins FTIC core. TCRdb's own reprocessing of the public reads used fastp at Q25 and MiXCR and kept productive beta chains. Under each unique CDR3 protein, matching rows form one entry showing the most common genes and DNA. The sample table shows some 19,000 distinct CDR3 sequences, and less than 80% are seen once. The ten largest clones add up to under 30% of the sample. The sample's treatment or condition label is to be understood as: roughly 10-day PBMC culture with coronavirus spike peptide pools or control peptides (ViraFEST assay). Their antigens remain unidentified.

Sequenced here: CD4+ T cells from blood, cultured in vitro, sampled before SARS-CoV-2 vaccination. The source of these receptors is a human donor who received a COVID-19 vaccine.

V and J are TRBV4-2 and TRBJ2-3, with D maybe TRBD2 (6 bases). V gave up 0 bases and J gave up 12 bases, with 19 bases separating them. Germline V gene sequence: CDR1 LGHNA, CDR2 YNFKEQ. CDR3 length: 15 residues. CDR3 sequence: CASSQDRAAGSSQYF. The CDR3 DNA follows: TGTGCCAGCAGCCAAGATAGGGCCGCGGGGTCCAGTCAGTATTTT.

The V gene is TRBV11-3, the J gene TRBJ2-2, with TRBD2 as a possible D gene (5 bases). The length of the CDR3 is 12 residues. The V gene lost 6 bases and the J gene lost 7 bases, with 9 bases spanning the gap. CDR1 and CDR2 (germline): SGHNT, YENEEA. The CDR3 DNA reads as TGTGCCAGCAGGCTAGCCATCGGGGAGCTGTTTTTT. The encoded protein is CASRLAIGELFF. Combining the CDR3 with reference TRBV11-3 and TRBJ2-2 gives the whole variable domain EAGVVQSPRYKIIEKKQPVAFWCNPISGHNTLYWYLQNLGQGPELLIRYENEEAVDDSQLPKDRFSAERLKGVDSTLKIQPAELGDSAVYLCASRLAIGELFFGEGSRLTVL.

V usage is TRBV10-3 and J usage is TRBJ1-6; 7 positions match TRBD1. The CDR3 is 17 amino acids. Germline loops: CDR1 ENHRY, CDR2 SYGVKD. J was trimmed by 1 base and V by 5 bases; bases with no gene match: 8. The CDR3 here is CAISPRGGKSYNSPLHF. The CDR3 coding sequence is TGTGCCATCAGTCCTAGAGGGGGCAAGTCCTATAATTCACCCCTCCACTTT.

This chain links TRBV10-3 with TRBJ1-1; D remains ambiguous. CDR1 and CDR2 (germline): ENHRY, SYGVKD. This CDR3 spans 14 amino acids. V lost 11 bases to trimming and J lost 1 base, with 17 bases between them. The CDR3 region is CASKKYKENTEAFF. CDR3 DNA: TGTGCCTCCAAAAAATACAAGGAGAACACTGAAGCTTTCTTT.

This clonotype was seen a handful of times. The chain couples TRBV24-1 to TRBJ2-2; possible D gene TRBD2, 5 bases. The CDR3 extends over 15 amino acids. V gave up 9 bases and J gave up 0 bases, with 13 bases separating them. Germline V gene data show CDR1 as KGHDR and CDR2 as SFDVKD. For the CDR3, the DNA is TGTGCCACCCGAGGGCAGGCATCGAACACCGGGGAGCTGTTTTTT. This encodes CATRGQASNTGELFF.

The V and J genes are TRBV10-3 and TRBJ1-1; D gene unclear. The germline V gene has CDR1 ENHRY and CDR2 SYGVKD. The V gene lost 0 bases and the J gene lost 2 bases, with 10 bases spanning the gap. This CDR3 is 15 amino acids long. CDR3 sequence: CAISESGDRNTEAFF. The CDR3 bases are TGTGCCATCAGTGAGTCCGGGGATCGTAACACTGAAGCTTTCTTT.

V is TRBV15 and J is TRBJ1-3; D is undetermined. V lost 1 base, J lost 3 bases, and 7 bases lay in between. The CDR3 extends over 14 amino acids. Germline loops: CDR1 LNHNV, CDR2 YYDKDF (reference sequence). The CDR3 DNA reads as TGTGCCACCAGCAGAGGACAATATGGAAACACCATATATTTT. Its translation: CATSRGQYGNTIYF.

The DNA of the CDR3 is TGTGCCAGCCCCGCGGGGTGGGACACTGAAGCTTTCTTT. The encoded protein is CASPAGWDTEAFF. V usage is TRBV6-1 and J usage is TRBJ1-1; D uncertain. The ends were cut back, 8 bases at V and 3 bases at J, with 13 bases in the middle. This CDR3 has 13 amino acids. Germline lookup yields CDR1 MNHNS and CDR2 SASEGT.

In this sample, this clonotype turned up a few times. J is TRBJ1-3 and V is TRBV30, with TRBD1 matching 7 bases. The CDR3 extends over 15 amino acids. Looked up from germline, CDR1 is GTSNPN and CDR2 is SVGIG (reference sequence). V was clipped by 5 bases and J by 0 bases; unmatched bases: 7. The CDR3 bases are TGTGCCTGGGGGGGGACAGCTGACTCTGGAAACACCATATATTTT. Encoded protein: CAWGGTADSGNTIYF.